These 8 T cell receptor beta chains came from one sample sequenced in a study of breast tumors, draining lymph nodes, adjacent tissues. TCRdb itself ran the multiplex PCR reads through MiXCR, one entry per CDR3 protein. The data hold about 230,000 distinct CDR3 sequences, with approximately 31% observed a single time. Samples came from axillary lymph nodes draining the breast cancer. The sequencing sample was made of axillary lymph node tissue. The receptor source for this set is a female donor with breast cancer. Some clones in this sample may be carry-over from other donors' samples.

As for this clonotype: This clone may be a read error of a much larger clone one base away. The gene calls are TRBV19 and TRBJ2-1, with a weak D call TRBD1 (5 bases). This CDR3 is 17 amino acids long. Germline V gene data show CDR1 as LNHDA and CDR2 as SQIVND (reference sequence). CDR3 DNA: TGTGCCAGTAGTATAGATACAGGCTCATCGCGGTCAAATGAGCAGTCCTTC. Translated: CASSIDTGSSRSNEQSF.

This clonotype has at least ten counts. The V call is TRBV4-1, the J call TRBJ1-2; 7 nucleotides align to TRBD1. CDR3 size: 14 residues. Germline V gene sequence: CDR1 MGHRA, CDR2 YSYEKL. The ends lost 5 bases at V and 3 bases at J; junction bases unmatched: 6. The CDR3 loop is CASSDRTGDYGYTF. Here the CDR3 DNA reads TGCGCCAGCAGCGACCGGACAGGCGACTATGGCTACACCTTC.

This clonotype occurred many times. In DNA, the CDR3 is TGTGCCAGCAGTTACGGGGGGCGAGGGGAAAAACTGTTTTTT. This gives the protein CASSYGGRGEKLFF. The chain is built from TRBV6-6 and TRBJ1-4; weak D call: TRBD1 (6 bases). There are 14 residues in the CDR3. CDR1 is MNHNY, CDR2 SVGAGI, per germline (reference sequence). V dropped 2 bases and J dropped 8 bases, with 12 bases sitting between them.

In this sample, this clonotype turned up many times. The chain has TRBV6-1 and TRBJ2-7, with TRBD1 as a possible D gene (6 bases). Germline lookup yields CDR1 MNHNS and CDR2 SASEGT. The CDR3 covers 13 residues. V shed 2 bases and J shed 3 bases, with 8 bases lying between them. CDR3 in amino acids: CASSEYRDYEQYF. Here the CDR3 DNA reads TGTGCCAGCAGTGAATACAGGGACTACGAGCAGTACTTC.

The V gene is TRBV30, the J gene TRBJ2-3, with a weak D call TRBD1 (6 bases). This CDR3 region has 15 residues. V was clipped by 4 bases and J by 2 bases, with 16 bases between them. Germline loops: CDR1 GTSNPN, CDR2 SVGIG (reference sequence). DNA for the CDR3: TGTGCCTGGAAACGGAACAGGGAGTTCACAGATACGCAGTATTTT. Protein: CAWKRNREFTDTQYF.

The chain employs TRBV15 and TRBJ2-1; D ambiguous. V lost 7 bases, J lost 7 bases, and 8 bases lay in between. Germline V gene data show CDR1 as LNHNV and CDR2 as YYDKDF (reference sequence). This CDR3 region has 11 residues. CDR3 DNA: TGTGCCACCAAGGGTGGTAATGAGCAGTTCTTC. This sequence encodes CATKGGNEQFF.

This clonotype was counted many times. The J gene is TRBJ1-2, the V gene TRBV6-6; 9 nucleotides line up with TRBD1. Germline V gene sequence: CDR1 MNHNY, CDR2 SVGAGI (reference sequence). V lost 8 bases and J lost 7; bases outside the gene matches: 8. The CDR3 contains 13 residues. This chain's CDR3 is CASQSGTGPGYTF. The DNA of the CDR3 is TGTGCCAGCCAATCCGGGACAGGGCCTGGCTACACCTTC.

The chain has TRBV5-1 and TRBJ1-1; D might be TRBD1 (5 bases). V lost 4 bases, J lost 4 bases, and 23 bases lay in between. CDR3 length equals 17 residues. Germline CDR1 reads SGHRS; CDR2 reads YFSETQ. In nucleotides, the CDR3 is TGCGCCAGCAGCCCCGGGGGTGGAACCCTGACATTCACTGAAGCTTTCTTT. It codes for CASSPGGGTLTFTEAFF.